This TCR beta chain was identified in a study of CXCR3-negative and CXCR3-positive naive CD8 T cells. Study results and caveats: The study found comparably high diversity in both naive subsets and much lower diversity in memory CD8+ cells.

Libraries of TRB cDNA were made by 5' RACE and carried UMIs. TCRdb processed the 5' RACE reads again and assigns one entry to each CDR3 protein, with no DNA. The table for this sample gives roughly 70,000 distinct CDR3 sequences. About this clonotype itself: Its antigen is unidentified.

The clonotype was recovered from a human donor in good health. Some clones in this sample may be carry-over from other donors' samples. Source material: naive CXCR3- CD8+ T cells from blood. Described subset: CD45RO-CCR7+CD27+CD95- naive CD8+ T cells lacking CXCR3 (TNR3-).

The CDR3 loop reads CSGQDGYFYEQYF. The V and J genes are TRBV20-1 and TRBJ2-7. CDR3 size: 13 residues. Germline V gene data show CDR1 as DFQATT and CDR2 as SNEGSKA (reference sequence).